Listed below are T cell receptor beta chains from one sample, sequenced in a study of OX40 agonist ivuxolimab in advanced cancers. Here immunoSEQ multiplex PCR was the method, and the copy in TCRdb shows in-frame clones only, minus some. The sample has nearly 80,000 clones, around 94% seen once; the top ten hold 8.5% to 10%. The input for sequencing was CD4+ or CD8+ T cells sorted from blood, taken in a trial of the OX40 agonist ivuxolimab. Source of these receptors: an adult with an advanced solid tumor such as melanoma, head and neck, liver or kidney cancer. CDR3s leave out the opening cysteine and the closing phenylalanine or tryptophan.

CDR3: ASSSLVLADTQETQY
V: TRBV5-1
J: TRBJ2-5

CDR3: ASSRRGGENTGELF
V: TRBV5-1
J: TRBJ2-2

CDR3: ASSLWAGNTEAF
V: TRBV5-1
J: TRBJ1-1

CDR3: ASSLGTTYEQY
V: TRBV11-2
J: TRBJ2-7

CDR3: ASSLAGGINEQF
V: TRBV7-2
J: TRBJ2-1

CDR3: ATSKETAYEQY
V: TRBV15
J: TRBJ2-7

CDR3: ASSFVETQY
V: TRBV5-6
J: TRBJ2-5

CDR3: ASSLQGSNQPQH
V: TRBV14
J: TRBJ1-5

CDR3: ASSIGAAEAF
V: TRBV19
J: TRBJ1-1

CDR3: ATSSPEGGNEKLF
V: TRBV15
J: TRBJ1-4

CDR3: ASSYRSGGYEQY
V: TRBV6-5
J: TRBJ2-7

CDR3: ASSLLTGVNYGYT
V: TRBV6-4
J: TRBJ1-2